These 30 T cell receptor beta chains came from one sample sequenced in a study of shared clonotypes between healthy human individuals. Data came from immunoSEQ multiplex PCR; TCRdb stores just in-frame clones and leaves some out. This sample has about 2.4 million clones, with under 95% found just once. Specimen: naive CD4+ T cells from PBMCs. Subset here: CD45RA+ positively selected. Source of these receptors: a young man in good health. Some clones in this sample may be carry-over from other donors' samples.

The J gene is TRBJ1-2, the V gene TRBV5-6; tentative D call: TRBD1 (5 bases). The V end lost 1 base, the J end lost 1 base, and 11 bases lay between the germline ends. The V gene's germline CDR1 is SGHDT and CDR2 YYEEEE. CDR3 length: 15 amino acids. The CDR3 nucleotides are TGTGCCAGCAGCTTGTCAGGGCTAGTTAACTATGGCTACACCTTC. Its translation is CASSLSGLVNYGYTF.

The V gene is TRBV6-1, the J gene TRBJ2-3; 9 nucleotides align to TRBD1. Germline V CDR1 and CDR2: MNHNS, SASEGT. V was pared by 8 bases and J by 1 base, with 7 bases of the junction left unmatched. This CDR3 is 15 amino acids long. For the CDR3, the DNA is TGTGCCAGCCTGGCAGGGACAGGGCGCACAGATACGCAGTATTTT. Amino acid sequence: CASLAGTGRTDTQYF.

This clone was counted a few times. Other DNA sequences in this sample translate to the same CDR3. V gene TRBV28 combines with J gene TRBJ2-7; D is undetermined. Germline V gives CDR1 MDHEN, CDR2 SYDVKM. Trimming removed 2 bases from V and 4 bases from J, with 3 bases in between. There are 11 residues in the CDR3. CDR3 region: CASSLRYEQYF. The CDR3 DNA is TGTGCCAGCAGTTTAAGGTACGAGCAGTACTTC.

The rearrangement uses TRBV18 and TRBJ2-1; 9 bases are a match to TRBD1. Germline loops: CDR1 KGHSH, CDR2 LQKENI. This CDR3 contains 13 residues. V was pared by 8 bases and J by 5 bases, with 4 bases of the junction left unmatched. The CDR3 sequence: CASRTGEHNEQFF. The CDR3 nucleotides read TGTGCCAGCAGGACAGGGGAACACAATGAGCAGTTCTTC.

Only one count was recorded for this clone. The V call is TRBV5-1, the J call TRBJ2-7, with D perhaps TRBD2 (6 bases). This CDR3 comprises 18 residues. The V end was cut by 4 bases, the J end by 2 bases, with 25 bases between. Germline CDR1 SGHRS, CDR2 YFSETQ. The CDR3 coding sequence is TGCGCCAGCAGCCCCACCGGGACTGGTTACCCTACCCCCTACGAGCAGTACTTC. Amino acid sequence: CASSPTGTGYPTPYEQYF.

This clone occurred once. The chain carries TRBV5-4 and TRBJ1-1; D remains unclear. CDR1 is SGHNT and CDR2 is YYREEE in the germline V gene (reference sequence). Trimming cost V 1 base and J 2 bases, with 12 bases left between them. This CDR3 contains 15 residues. Written as DNA, the CDR3 is TGTGCCAGCAGCTTGAGTCGGCACGGCAACACTGAAGCTTTCTTT. The encoded protein is CASSLSRHGNTEAFF.

This CDR3 is CASSLTVETQYF. The CDR3 nucleotides read TGTGCCAGCAGCTTAACAGTGGAGACCCAGTACTTC. V usage is TRBV7-6 and J usage is TRBJ2-5; D not certain. Trimming left V 2 bases short and J 5 bases short, with 6 bases between. The CDR3 runs 12 residues. Per the germline V gene, CDR1 is SGHVS and CDR2 is FNYEAQ.

The chain uses TRBV28 and TRBJ1-5; D gene uncertain. The germline V gene has CDR1 MDHEN and CDR2 SYDVKM. The V and J ends lost 3 bases and 2 bases respectively, with 11 bases between them. This CDR3 has 15 residues. The CDR3 DNA reads as TGTGCCAGCAGTTTCGCGGGGTCGGGCAATCAGCCCCAGCATTTT. Amino acid sequence: CASSFAGSGNQPQHF.

V gene TRBV4-3 combines with J gene TRBJ2-7, with 7 bases matching TRBD2. The CDR3 runs 16 residues. Germline V lookup: CDR1 LGHNA, CDR2 YSLEER. With V trimmed by 0 bases and J by 0 bases, 5 bases remained unmatched. CDR3 in DNA: TGCGCCAGCAGCCAAGACCTAGCGGATAGCTCCTACGAGCAGTACTTC. As protein: CASSQDLADSSYEQYF.

The chain combines TRBV27 with TRBJ2-5; tentatively, D is TRBD1 or TRBD2 (5 bases each). Germline V gene data show CDR1 as MNHEY and CDR2 as SMNVEV (reference sequence). Trimming removed 7 bases at V and 0 bases at J, with 15 bases between. The CDR3 totals 15 residues. Here the CDR3 DNA reads TGTGCCAGCACCCAGCGGCAGGGATACCAAGAGACCCAGTACTTC. This codes for CASTQRQGYQETQYF.

The V and J genes are TRBV5-1 and TRBJ2-2; D uncertain. V was shortened by 0 bases and J by 0 bases, with 9 bases between the two germline ends. Germline CDR1 reads SGHRS; CDR2 reads YFSETQ. The CDR3 extends over 16 amino acids. CDR3 amino acids: CASSLERVANTGELFF. The CDR3 DNA is TGCGCCAGCAGCTTGGAAAGGGTCGCGAACACCGGGGAGCTGTTTTTT.

The chain links TRBV7-2 to TRBJ2-3; 7 nucleotides line up with TRBD2. Germline V gene sequence: CDR1 SGHTA, CDR2 FQGNSA. This CDR3 spans 15 amino acids. V lost 8 bases to trimming and J lost 0 bases; unmatched junction nucleotides: 8. The CDR3 DNA sequence: TGTGCCAGCTCTAGCGGATTAACTAGCACAGATACGCAGTATTTT. This gives the protein CASSSGLTSTDTQYF.

The chain links TRBV28 to TRBJ2-1, with TRBD1 as a possible D gene (6 bases). Germline V CDR1 and CDR2: MDHEN, SYDVKM. The CDR3 is made up of 15 amino acids. The V end was cut by 8 bases, the J end by 0 bases, with 14 bases between. CDR3 in amino acids: CASVKGQSSYNEQFF. The DNA for the CDR3 is TGTGCCAGCGTTAAGGGACAAAGCTCCTACAATGAGCAGTTCTTC.

CDR3 amino acids: CAWGDRAIYEQYF. The DNA for the CDR3 is TGTGCCTGGGGGGACAGGGCTATCTACGAGCAGTACTTC. This rearrangement joins TRBV30 to TRBJ2-7; the match to TRBD1 covers 9 bases. Trimming at V came to 5 bases and at J to 3 bases, leaving 5 bases not matched to a gene. CDR3 length: 13 residues. CDR1 and CDR2 (germline): GTSNPN, SVGIG (reference sequence).

This chain links TRBV11-2 with TRBJ2-3; no reliable D call. Trimming stripped 3 bases from V and 2 bases from J, with 6 bases between. The CDR3 length is 13 residues. CDR1 is SGHAT and CDR2 is FQNNGV in the germline V gene. The CDR3 loop is CASSFQNTDTQYF. The CDR3 DNA is TGTGCCAGCAGCTTTCAGAACACAGATACGCAGTATTTT. The full variable domain, in which reference TRBV11-2 and TRBJ2-3 provide the parts outside the CDR3, is EAGVAQSPRYKIIEKRQSVAFWCNPISGHATLYWYQQILGQGPKLLIQFQNNGVVDDSQLPKDRFSAERLKGVDSTLKIQPAKLEDSAVYLCASSFQNTDTQYFGPGTRLTVL.

The genes are TRBV10-2 and TRBJ2-2; TRBD1 agrees at 7 bases. In germline, CDR1 is WSHSY, CDR2 SAAADI. V shed 2 bases and J 6 bases; nucleotides not matched to a gene: 3. CDR3 size: 14 residues. This chain's CDR3 is CASSEDRVAGELFF. The CDR3, as DNA: TGCGCCAGCAGTGAGGACAGGGTAGCCGGGGAGCTGTTTTTT.

The chain is built from TRBV6-6 and TRBJ2-7; 7 bases align to TRBD2. This CDR3 spans 14 amino acids. The germline V gene has CDR1 MNHNY and CDR2 SVGAGI (reference sequence). The J segment lost 3 bases and the V segment lost 7 bases, leaving 9 bases of the junction unmatched. The DNA of the CDR3 is TGTGCCAGCAAACACGAAAGCGGGAACTACGAGCAGTACTTC. Translation gives CASKHESGNYEQYF.

The CDR3 region is CASRGWRGESEAFF. In DNA form, the CDR3 reads TGTGCCAGCAGGGGGTGGCGTGGTGAAAGTGAAGCTTTCTTT. The V and J genes are TRBV27 and TRBJ1-1; D unclear. Looked up from germline, CDR1 is MNHEY and CDR2 is SMNVEV (reference sequence). Trimming removed 6 bases at V and 7 bases at J, with 18 bases between. This CDR3 is built from 14 residues.

This chain uses TRBV27 with TRBJ2-7; the match to TRBD2 covers 14 bases. This CDR3 is 14 amino acids long. The germline CDR1 and CDR2 sequences are MNHEY and SMNVEV (reference sequence). V shed 6 bases, J shed 7 bases, and the junction held 5 bases outside the gene matches. CDR3 bases: TGTGCCAGCAGACGACTAGCGGGAGGGGGGGAGCAGTACTTC. It translates to CASRRLAGGGEQYF.

As concerns this clone: A junction boundary mismatches the germline segment, possibly from a read error. The chain employs TRBV27 and TRBJ2-7; the match to TRBD2 covers 13 bases. The CDR3 is 12 residues long. Germline CDR1 MNHEY, CDR2 SMNVEV (reference sequence). CDR3 region: CASRGLAGPPFF. DNA of the CDR3: TGTGCCAGCAGGGGACTAGCGGGACCCCCTTTTTTC.

This clone appeared a single time. V usage is TRBV27 and J usage is TRBJ2-5, with D perhaps TRBD1 or TRBD2 (6 bases each). Trimming took 2 bases from V and 3 from J, leaving 13 bases between them. Germline CDR1 and CDR2: MNHEY and SMNVEV (reference sequence). The CDR3 runs to 15 residues. The CDR3 DNA follows: TGTGCCAGCAGTTTAATCCGGGGGCGGGAAGAGACCCAGTACTTC. As protein: CASSLIRGREETQYF.

The chain's CDR3 is CASSLGQPGSYGYTF. CDR3 sequence (DNA): TGTGCCAGCAGCTTGGGACAGCCCGGTAGCTATGGCTACACCTTC. The rearrangement links TRBV7-2 to TRBJ1-2, with TRBD1 matching over 7 bases. Trimming took 3 bases from V and 4 from J; bases not matched to a gene: 8. The CDR3 has 15 residues. Germline V gene sequence: CDR1 SGHTA, CDR2 FQGNSA.

The chain couples TRBV15 to TRBJ2-3; 7 bases are a match to TRBD2. This CDR3 is 14 amino acids long. The germline CDR1 and CDR2 sequences are LNHNV and YYDKDF (reference sequence). V was pared by 5 bases and J by 11 bases, with 13 bases of the junction left unmatched. As DNA, the CDR3 is TGTGCCACCAGCCCCACAGCGGGGCAAACGTGGCAGTATTTT. Residues: CATSPTAGQTWQYF.

The chain links TRBV19 to TRBJ1-5, with 11 nucleotides matching TRBD1. Germline assignment: CDR1 LNHDA and CDR2 SQIVND (reference sequence). This CDR3 has 16 residues. The J segment lost 7 bases and the V segment lost 7 bases, leaving 12 bases of the junction unmatched. For the CDR3, the DNA is TGTGCCAGTAAGCGGGACAGGGGGGCCCCGGGCCAGCCCCAGCATTTT. This encodes CASKRDRGAPGQPQHF.

The chain recombines TRBV28 with TRBJ1-2, with D possibly being TRBD1 (6 bases). Trimming took 6 bases from V and 7 from J, leaving 18 bases between them. The V gene's germline CDR1 is MDHEN and CDR2 SYDVKM. The length of the CDR3 is 14 residues. CDR3 in DNA: TGTGCCAGCAGCCCCGTGGGGGGCAGGGGTGGCTACACCTTC. Encoded protein: CASSPVGGRGGYTF.

The chain combines TRBV5-1 with TRBJ1-2; TRBD1 is a possible D gene (5 bases). V gave up 1 base and J gave up 10 bases, with 17 bases separating them. The CDR3 contains 14 residues. Germline CDR1 reads SGHRS; CDR2 reads YFSETQ. CDR3 loop: CASSLISAGNHYTF. In DNA, the CDR3 is TGCGCCAGCAGCTTGATCTCGGCAGGGAACCACTACACCTTC.

The V gene is TRBV29-1, the J gene TRBJ2-7; TRBD1 matches at 9 bases. The CDR3 extends over 14 amino acids. The germline CDR1 and CDR2 sequences are SQVTM and ANQGSEA. V lost 6 bases, J lost 5 bases, and 11 bases stayed unmatched. The CDR3 loop is CSVIHRDRDHEQYF. As DNA, the CDR3 is TGCAGCGTCATCCACCGGGACAGGGATCACGAGCAGTACTTC.

The chain joins TRBV7-6 to TRBJ2-5; 8 bases are shared with TRBD1. Looked up from germline, CDR1 is SGHVS and CDR2 is FNYEAQ. This CDR3 has 15 residues. V was pared by 1 base and J by 1 base, with 2 bases of the junction left unmatched. CDR3 bases: TGTGCCAGCAGCTTAGGGACAGGGATCCAAGAGACCCAGTACTTC. Encoded protein: CASSLGTGIQETQYF.

The J gene is TRBJ2-6, the V gene TRBV6-1; 7 nucleotides agree with TRBD2. Germline CDR1 is MNHNS and CDR2 is SASEGT. The J segment lost 3 bases and the V segment lost 11 bases, leaving 10 bases of the junction unmatched. The CDR3 runs to 15 residues. CDR3 coding DNA: TGTGCCTCGGGCAAAGGGGAGGGTGGGGCCAACGTCCTGACTTTC. Its protein product is CASGKGEGGANVLTF.

The chain uses TRBV28 and TRBJ1-1; maybe TRBD1 (6 bases). This CDR3 is 14 amino acids long. V lost 5 bases and J lost 0, with 10 bases in between. In germline, CDR1 is MDHEN, CDR2 SYDVKM. This chain's CDR3 is CASSPQGMNTEAFF. The CDR3 DNA reads as TGTGCCAGCAGTCCGCAGGGGATGAACACTGAAGCTTTCTTT.